This T cell receptor (beta chain) was identified during a study of T cells after posttransplantation cyclophosphamide. V shed 7 bases and J shed 0 bases, with 16 bases lying between them. The CDR3 runs 16 residues. Germline-derived CDR1 and CDR2 are SGHTA and FQGNSA. Treatment was busulfan-fludarabine conditioning, a marrow graft, and cyclophosphamide on days +3 and +4. Sequencing used immunoSEQ multiplex PCR; TCRdb keeps in-frame clones, though not all of them. The profile covers about 3,800 clones, with roughly 81% appearing a single time and 18% taken by the ten largest. This TCR was recovered from a female patient in her 50s who received an allogeneic stem cell transplant from a related donor, was CMV-positive, and had no GVHD. A share of the T cells may be of graft donor origin. Sample: PBMCs, taken after an allogeneic stem cell transplant with post-transplant cyclophosphamide. V usage is TRBV7-2 and J usage is TRBJ1-3, with a weak D call TRBD1 (5 bases). In DNA, the CDR3 is TGTGCCAGCACCCCGGGGGGACCGTACTCTGGAAACACCATATATTTT. This translates into CASTPGGPYSGNTIYF.